This TCR beta chain is drawn from a study of T-cell reconstitution after alpha-beta-depleted transplantation in children. The germline gives CDR1 SGHRS, CDR2 YFSETQ. This CDR3 spans 18 amino acids. Trimming cost V 4 bases and J 1 base; bases outside gene matches: 9. Unique molecular identifiers were used in preparing the TCRbeta library. TCRdb independently ran MiXCR on the PCR reads; one entry per CDR3 protein. The sample has approximately 400,000 distinct CDR3 sequences; about a tenth are singletons. The sample consisted of PBMCs from the stem cell graft donor, taken from the stem cell graft. This receptor was obtained from a human donor who donated a stem cell graft to a child with acute myeloid leukemia. V is TRBV5-1 and J is TRBJ2-1; 12 nucleotides align to TRBD2. In nucleotides, the CDR3 is TGCGCCAGCAGCCCAGGACTAGCGGGAATGGGGTCCTACAATGAGCAGTTCTTC. Protein product: CASSPGLAGMGSYNEQFF.